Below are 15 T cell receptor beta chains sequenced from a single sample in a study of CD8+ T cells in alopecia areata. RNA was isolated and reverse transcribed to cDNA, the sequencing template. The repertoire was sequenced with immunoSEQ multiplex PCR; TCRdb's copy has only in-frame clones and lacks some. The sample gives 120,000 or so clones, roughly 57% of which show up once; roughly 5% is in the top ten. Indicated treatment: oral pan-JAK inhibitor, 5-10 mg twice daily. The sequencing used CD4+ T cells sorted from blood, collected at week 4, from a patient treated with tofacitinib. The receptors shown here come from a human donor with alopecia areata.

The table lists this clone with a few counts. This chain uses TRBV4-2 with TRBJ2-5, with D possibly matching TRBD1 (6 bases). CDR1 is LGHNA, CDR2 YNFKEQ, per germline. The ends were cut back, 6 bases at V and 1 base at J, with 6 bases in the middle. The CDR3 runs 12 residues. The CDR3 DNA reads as TGTGCCAGCAGGACAGGCCAAGAGACCCAGTACTTC. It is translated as CASRTGQETQYF.

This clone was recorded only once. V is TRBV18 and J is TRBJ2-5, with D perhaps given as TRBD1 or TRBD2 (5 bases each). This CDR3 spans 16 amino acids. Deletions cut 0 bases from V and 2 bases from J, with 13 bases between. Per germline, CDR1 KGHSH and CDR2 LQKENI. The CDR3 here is CASSPPRGLPQETQYF. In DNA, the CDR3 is TGTGCCAGCTCACCACCGAGGGGCCTCCCTCAAGAGACCCAGTACTTC.

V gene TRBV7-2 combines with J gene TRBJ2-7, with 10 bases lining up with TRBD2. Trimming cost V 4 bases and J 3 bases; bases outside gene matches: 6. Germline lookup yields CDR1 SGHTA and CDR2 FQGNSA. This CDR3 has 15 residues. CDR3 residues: CASSSSGSVDYEQYF. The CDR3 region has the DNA TGTGCCAGCAGCTCTAGCGGGAGCGTGGACTACGAGCAGTACTTC.

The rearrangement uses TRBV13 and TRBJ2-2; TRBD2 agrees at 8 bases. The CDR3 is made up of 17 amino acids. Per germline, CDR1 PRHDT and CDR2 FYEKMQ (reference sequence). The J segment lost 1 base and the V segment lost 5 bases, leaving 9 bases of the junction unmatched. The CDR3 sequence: CASSPLGGGRNTGELFF. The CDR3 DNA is TGTGCCAGCAGCCCTCTAGGCGGGGGGCGGAACACCGGGGAGCTGTTTTTT.

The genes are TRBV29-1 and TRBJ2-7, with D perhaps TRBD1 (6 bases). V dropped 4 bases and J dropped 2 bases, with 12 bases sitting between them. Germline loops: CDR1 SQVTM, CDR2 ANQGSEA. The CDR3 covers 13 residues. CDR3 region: CSVAGTKTYEQYF. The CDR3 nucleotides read TGCAGCGTTGCGGGGACAAAAACCTACGAGCAGTACTTC.

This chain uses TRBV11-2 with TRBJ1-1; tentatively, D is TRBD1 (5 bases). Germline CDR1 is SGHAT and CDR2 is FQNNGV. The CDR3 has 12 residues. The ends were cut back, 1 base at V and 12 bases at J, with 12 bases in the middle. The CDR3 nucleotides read TGTGCCAGCAGCTTAGGGGGACTGGACACTTTCTTT. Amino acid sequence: CASSLGGLDTFF.

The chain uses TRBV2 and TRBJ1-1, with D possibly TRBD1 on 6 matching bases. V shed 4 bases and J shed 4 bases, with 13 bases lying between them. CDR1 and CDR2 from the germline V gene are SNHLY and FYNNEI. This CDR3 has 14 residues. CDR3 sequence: CASSVGGRVTEAFF. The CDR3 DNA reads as TGTGCCAGCAGTGTCGGGGGCCGGGTCACTGAAGCTTTCTTT.

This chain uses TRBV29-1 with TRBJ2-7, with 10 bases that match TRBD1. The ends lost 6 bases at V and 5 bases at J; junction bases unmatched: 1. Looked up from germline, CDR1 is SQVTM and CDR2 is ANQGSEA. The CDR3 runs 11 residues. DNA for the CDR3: TGCAGCGTCGGGACAGGGGACGAGCAGTACTTC. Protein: CSVGTGDEQYF.

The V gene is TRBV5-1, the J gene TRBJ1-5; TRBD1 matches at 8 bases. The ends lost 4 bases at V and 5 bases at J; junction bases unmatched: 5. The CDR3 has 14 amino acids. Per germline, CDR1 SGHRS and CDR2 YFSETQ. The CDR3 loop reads CASSVGQGDQPQHF. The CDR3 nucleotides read TGCGCCAGCAGCGTAGGACAGGGAGATCAGCCCCAGCATTTT.

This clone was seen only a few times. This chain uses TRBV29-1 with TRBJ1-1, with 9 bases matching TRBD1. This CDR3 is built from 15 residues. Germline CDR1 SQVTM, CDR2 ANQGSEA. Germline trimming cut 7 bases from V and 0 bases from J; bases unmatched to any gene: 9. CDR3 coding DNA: TGCAGCGCCGTCCGGGACAGGGTGATGAACACTGAAGCTTTCTTT. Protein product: CSAVRDRVMNTEAFF. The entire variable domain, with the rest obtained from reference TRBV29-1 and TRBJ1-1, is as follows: SAVISQKPSRDICQRGTSLTIQCQVDSQVTMMFWYRQQPGQSLTLIATANQGSEATYESGFVIDKFPISRPNLTFSTLTVSNMSPEDSSIYLCSAVRDRVMNTEAFFGQGTRLTVV.

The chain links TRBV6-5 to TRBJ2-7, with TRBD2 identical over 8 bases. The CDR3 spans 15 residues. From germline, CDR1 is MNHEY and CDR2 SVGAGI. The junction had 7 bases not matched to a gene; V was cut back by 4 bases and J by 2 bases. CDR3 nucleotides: TGTGCCAGCAGTTTTCGGACTAGCCGAACCTACGAGCAGTACTTC. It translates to CASSFRTSRTYEQYF.

Here the CDR3 reads CASSPGGYTGELFF. The CDR3 nucleotides read TGTGCCAGCAGTCCCGGGGGGTACACCGGGGAGCTGTTTTTT. J is TRBJ2-2 and V is TRBV6-1; TRBD2 matches at 7 bases. With 5 bases clipped from V and 3 bases from J, the junction kept 3 bases outside the gene matches. This CDR3 comprises 14 residues. From germline, CDR1 is MNHNS and CDR2 SASEGT.

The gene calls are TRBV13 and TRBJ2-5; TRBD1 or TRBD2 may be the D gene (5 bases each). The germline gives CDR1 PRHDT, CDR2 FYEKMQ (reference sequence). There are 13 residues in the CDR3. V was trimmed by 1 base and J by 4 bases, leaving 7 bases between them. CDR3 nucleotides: TGTGCCAGCAGCTTAGAGAGGGGAGAGACCCAGTACTTC. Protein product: CASSLERGETQYF.

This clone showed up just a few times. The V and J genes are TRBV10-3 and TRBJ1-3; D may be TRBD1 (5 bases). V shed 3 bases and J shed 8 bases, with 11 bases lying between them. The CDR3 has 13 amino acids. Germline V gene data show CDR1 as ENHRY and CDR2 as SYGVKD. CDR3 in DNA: TGTGCCATCAGTGACCAGGGACGGGACACCATATATTTT. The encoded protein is CAISDQGRDTIYF.

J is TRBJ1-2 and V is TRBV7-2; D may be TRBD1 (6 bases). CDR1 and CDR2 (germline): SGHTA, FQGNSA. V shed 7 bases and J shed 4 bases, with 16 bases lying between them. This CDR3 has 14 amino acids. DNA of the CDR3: TGTGCCAGCAACTCACAGGGAGGTGGCTATGGCTACACCTTC. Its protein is CASNSQGGGYGYTF. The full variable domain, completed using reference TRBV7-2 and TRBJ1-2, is GAGVSQSPSNKVTEKGKDVELRCDPISGHTALYWYRQSLGQGLEFLIYFQGNSAPDKSGLPSDRFSAERTGGSVSTLTIQRTQQEDSAVYLCASNSQGGGYGYTFGSGTRLTVV.